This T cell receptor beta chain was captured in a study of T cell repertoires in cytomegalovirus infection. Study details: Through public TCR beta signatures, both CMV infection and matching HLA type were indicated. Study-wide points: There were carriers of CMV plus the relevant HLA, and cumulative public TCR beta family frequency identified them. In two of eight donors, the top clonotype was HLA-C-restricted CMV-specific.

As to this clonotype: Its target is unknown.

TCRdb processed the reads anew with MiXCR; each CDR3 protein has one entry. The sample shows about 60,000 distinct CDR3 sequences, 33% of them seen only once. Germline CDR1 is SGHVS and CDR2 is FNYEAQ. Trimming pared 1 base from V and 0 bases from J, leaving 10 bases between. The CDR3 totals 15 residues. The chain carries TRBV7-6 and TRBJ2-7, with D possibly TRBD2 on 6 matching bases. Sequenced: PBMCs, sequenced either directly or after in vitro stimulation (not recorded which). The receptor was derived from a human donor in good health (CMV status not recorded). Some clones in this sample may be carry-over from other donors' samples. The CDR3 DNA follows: TGTGCCAGCAGCTTAGTTCGGGGGATCTCCTACGAGCAGTACTTC. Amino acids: CASSLVRGISYEQYF.